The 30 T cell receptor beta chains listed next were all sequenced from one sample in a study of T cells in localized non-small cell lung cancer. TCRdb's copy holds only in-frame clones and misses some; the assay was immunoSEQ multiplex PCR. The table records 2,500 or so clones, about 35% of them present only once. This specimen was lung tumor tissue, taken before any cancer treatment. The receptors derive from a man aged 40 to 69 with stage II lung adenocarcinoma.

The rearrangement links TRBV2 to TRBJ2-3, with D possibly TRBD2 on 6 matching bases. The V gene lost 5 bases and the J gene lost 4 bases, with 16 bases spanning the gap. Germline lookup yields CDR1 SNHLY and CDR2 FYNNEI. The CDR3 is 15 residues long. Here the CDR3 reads CASSSLRLVADTQYF. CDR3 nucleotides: TGTGCCAGCAGTTCCCTCCGACTAGTGGCAGATACGCAGTATTTT.

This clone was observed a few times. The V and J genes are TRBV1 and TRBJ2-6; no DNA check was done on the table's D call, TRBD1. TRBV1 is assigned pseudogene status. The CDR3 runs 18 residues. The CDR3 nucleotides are TGCGCCAGCAGCCAAGAATCTACAGGTAGCTCTGGGGCCAACGTCCTGACTTTC. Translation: CASSQESTGSSGANVLTF.

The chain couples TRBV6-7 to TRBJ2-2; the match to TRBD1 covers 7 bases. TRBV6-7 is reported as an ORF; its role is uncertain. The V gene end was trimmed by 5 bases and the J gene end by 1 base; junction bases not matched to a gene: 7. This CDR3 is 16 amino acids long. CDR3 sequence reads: CASSTMGQKNTGELFF. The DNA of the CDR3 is TGTGCCAGCAGTACCATGGGACAGAAGAACACCGGGGAGCTGTTTTTT.

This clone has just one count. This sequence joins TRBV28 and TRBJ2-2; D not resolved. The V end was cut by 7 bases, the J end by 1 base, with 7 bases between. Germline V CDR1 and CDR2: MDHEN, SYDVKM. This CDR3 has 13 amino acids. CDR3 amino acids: CASITENTGELFF. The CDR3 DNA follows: TGTGCCAGCATCACCGAGAACACCGGGGAGCTGTTTTTT.

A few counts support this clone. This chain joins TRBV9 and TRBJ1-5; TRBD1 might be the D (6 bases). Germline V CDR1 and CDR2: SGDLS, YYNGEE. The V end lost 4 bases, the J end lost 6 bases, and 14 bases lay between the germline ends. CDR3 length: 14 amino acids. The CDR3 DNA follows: TGTGCCAGCAGCCCCGGGGTAGGGGGTCAGCCCCAGCATTTT. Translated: CASSPGVGGQPQHF.

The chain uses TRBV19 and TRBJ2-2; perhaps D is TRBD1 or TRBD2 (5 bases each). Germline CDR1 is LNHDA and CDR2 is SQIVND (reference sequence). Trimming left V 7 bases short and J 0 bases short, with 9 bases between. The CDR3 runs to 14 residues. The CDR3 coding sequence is TGTGCCAGTACGGGGCCGACGAACACCGGGGAGCTGTTTTTT. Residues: CASTGPTNTGELFF.

The chain's CDR3 is CSVDRSYNEQFF. CDR3 DNA: TGCAGCGTTGACAGGTCCTACAATGAGCAGTTCTTC. V is TRBV29-1 and J is TRBJ2-1; D uncertain. The V gene's germline CDR1 is SQVTM and CDR2 ANQGSEA. Trimming cost V 3 bases and J 1 base, with 4 bases left between them. CDR3 length equals 12 residues.

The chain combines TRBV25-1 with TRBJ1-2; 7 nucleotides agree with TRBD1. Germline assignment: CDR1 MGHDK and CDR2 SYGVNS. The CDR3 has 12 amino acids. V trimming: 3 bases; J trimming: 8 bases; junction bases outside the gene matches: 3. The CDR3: CASSDTGEGYTF. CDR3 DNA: TGTGCCAGCAGTGACACAGGGGAGGGCTACACCTTC.

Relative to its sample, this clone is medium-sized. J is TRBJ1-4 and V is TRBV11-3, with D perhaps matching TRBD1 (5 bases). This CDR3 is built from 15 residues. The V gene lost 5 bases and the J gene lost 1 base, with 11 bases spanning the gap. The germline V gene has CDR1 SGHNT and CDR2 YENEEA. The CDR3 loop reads CASSPWGGTNEKLFF. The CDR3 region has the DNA TGTGCCAGCAGCCCCTGGGGGGGAACTAATGAAAAACTGTTTTTT.

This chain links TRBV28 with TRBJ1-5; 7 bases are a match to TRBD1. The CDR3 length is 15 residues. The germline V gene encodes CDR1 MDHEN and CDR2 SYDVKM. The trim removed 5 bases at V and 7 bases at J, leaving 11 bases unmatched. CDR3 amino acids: CASSHKGAPRQPQHF. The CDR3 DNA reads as TGTGCCAGCAGTCATAAGGGGGCCCCTAGACAGCCCCAGCATTTT.

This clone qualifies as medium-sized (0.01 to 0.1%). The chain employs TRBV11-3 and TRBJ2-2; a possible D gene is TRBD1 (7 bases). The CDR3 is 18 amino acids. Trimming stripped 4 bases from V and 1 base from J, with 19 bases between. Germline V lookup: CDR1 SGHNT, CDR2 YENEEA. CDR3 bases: TGTGCCAGCAGCTCTCTGGTTGGAGGGGGCCTGAACACCGGGGAGCTGTTTTTT. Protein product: CASSSLVGGGLNTGELFF.

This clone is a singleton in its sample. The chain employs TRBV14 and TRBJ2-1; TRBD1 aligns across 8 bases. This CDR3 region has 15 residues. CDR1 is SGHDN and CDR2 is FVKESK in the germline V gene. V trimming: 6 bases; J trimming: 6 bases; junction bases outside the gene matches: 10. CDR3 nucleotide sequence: TGTGCCAGCAGTCAGGCAGGGGGCCGCAGCAATGAGCAGTTCTTC. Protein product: CASSQAGGRSNEQFF.

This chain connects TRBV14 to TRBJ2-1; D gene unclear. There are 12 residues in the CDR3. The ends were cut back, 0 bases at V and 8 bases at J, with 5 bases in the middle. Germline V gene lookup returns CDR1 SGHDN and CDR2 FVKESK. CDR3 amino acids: CASSQDWYEQFF. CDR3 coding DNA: TGTGCCAGCAGCCAAGATTGGTATGAGCAGTTCTTC.

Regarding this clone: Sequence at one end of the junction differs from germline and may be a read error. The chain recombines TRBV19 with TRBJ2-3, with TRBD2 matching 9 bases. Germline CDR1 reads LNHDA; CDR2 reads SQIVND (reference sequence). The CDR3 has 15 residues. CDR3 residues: CASTPSGGFTDTQYF. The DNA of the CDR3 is TGTGCCAGTACCCCCAGCGGGGGGTTCACAGATACGCAGTATTTC.

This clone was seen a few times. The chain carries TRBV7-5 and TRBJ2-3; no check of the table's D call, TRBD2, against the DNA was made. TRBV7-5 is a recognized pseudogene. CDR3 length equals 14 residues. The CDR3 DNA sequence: TGTGCCAGCAGCTCGGGCGGGGGGGCGGATACGCAGTATTTT. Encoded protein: CASSSGGGADTQYF.

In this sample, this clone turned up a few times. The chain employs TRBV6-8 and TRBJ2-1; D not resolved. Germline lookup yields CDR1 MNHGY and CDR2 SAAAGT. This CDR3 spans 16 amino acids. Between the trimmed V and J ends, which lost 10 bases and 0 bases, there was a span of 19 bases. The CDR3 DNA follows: TGTGCCACCAGACTGGAGAGGTCGAGCTCCTACAATGAGCAGTTCTTC. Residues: CATRLERSSSYNEQFF.

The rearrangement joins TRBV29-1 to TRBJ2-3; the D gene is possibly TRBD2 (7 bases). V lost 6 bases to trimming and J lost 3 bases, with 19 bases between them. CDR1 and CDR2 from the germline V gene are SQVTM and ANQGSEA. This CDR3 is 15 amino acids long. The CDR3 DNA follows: TGCAGCGTCGAGGCGGGGGCCGGAACGACAGATACGCAGTATTTT. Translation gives CSVEAGAGTTDTQYF.

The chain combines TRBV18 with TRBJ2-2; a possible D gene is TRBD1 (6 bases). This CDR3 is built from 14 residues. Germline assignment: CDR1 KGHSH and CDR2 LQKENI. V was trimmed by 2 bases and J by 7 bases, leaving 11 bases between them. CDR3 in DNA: TGTGCCAGCTCACCATCAGGGGCGGACGGGGAGCTGTTTTTT. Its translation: CASSPSGADGELFF.

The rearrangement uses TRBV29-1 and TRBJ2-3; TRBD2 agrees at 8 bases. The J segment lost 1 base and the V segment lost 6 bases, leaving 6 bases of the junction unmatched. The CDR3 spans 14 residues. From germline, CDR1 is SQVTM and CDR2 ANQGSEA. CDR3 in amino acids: CSVPKAGGTDTQYF. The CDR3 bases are TGCAGCGTACCCAAAGCGGGGGGCACAGATACGCAGTATTTT.

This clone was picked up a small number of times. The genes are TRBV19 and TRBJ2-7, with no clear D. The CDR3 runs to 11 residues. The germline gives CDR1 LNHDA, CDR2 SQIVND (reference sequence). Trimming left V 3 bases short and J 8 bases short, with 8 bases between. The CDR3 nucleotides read TGTGCCAGTAGTATTGGGCACCAGCAGTACTTC. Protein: CASSIGHQQYF. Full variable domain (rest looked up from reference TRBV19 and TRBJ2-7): DGGITQSPKYLFRKEGQNVTLSCEQNLNHDAMYWYRQDPGQGLRLIYYSQIVNDFQKGDIAEGYSVSREKKESFPLTVTSAQKNPTAFYLCASSIGHQQYFGPGTRLTVT.

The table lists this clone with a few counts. This CDR3 is CASRGRRVGGNEQFF. In nucleotides, the CDR3 is TGCGCCAGCAGGGGTCGGAGGGTAGGGGGCAATGAGCAGTTCTTC. The chain joins TRBV10-1 to TRBJ2-1, with D perhaps assigned TRBD1 or TRBD2 (6 bases each). CDR1 and CDR2 from the germline V gene are WNHNN and SYGVQD (reference sequence). Trimming took 6 bases from V and 6 from J, leaving 18 bases between them. The CDR3 has 15 amino acids.

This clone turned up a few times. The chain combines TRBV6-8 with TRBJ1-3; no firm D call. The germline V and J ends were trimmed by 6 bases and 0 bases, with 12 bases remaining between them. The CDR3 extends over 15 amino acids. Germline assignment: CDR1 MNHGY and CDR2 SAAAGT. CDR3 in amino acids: CASRLSVDSGNTIYF. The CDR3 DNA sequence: TGTGCCAGCAGATTGTCAGTGGACTCTGGAAACACCATATATTTT.

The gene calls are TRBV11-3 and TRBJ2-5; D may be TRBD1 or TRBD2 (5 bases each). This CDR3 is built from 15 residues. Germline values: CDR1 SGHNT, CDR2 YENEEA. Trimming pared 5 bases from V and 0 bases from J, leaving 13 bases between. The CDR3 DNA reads TGTGCCAGCAGCGTCCCCGGGACGTACCAAGAGACCCAGTACTTC. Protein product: CASSVPGTYQETQYF.

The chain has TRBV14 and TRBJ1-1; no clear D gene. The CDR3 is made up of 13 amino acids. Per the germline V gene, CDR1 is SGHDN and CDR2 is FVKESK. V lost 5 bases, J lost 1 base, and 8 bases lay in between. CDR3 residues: CASSWQQNTEAFF. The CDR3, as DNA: TGTGCCAGCAGCTGGCAGCAGAACACTGAAGCTTTCTTT.

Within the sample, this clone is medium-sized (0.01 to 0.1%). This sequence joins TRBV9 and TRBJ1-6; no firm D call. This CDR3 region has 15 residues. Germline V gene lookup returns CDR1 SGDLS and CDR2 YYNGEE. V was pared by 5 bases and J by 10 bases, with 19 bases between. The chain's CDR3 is CASSEGQRRGSPLHF. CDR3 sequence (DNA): TGTGCCAGCAGTGAAGGGCAGAGGCGTGGCTCACCCCTCCACTTT. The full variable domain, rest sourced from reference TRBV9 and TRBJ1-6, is DSGVTQTPKHLITATGQRVTLRCSPRSGDLSVYWYQQSLDQGLQFLIQYYNGEERAKGNILERFSAQQFPDLHSELNLSSLELGDSALYFCASSEGQRRGSPLHFGNGTRLTVT.

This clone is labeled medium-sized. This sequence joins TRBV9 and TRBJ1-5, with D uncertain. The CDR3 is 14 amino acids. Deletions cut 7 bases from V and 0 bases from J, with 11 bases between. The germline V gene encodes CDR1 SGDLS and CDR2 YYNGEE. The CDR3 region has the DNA TGTGCCAGCGGGCGGGATTATAGCAATCAGCCCCAGCATTTT. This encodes CASGRDYSNQPQHF.

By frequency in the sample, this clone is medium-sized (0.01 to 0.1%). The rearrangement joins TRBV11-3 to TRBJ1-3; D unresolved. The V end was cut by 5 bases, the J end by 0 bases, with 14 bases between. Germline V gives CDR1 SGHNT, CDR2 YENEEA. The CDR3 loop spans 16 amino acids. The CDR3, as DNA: TGTGCCAGCAGCCTCCTGACGGAGAACTCTGGAAACACCATATATTTT. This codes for CASSLLTENSGNTIYF. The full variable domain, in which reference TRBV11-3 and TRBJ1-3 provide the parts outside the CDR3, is EAGVVQSPRYKIIEKKQPVAFWCNPISGHNTLYWYLQNLGQGPELLIRYENEEAVDDSQLPKDRFSAERLKGVDSTLKIQPAELGDSAVYLCASSLLTENSGNTIYFGEGSWLTVV.

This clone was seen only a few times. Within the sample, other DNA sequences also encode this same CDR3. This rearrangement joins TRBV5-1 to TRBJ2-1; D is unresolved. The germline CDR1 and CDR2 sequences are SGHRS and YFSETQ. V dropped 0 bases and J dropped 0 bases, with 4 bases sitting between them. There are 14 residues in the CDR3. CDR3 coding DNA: TGCGCCAGCAGCTTGGGGGGCTCCTACAATGAGCAGTTCTTC. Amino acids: CASSLGGSYNEQFF.

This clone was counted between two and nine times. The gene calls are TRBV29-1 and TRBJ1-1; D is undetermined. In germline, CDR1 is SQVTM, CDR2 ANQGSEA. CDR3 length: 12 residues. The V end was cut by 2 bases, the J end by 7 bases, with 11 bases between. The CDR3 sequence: CSVERVADEAFF. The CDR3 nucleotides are TGCAGCGTTGAACGGGTGGCAGATGAAGCTTTCTTT.

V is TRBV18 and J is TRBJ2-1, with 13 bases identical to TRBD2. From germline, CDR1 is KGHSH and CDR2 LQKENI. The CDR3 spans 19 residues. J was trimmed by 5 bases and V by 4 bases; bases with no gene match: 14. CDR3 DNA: TGTGCCAGCTCACGCTCCGGGACTAGCGGGGTCCTCTCGCACAATGAGCAGTTCTTC. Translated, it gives CASSRSGTSGVLSHNEQFF.